This is a list of T cell receptor beta chains from one sample in a study of blood T cells in healthy people across ages. MiXCR was run by TCRdb on the 5' RACE reads, yielding one entry per CDR3 protein. The sample carries 600,000 to 800,000 distinct CDR3 sequences, about 50% recorded once. The sequenced sample consisted of blood. These receptors were obtained from a woman aged 80 or over in good health. The CDR3 runs from the conserved cysteine through the conserved F or W. Fields, in order: V gene, J gene, D gene, clone size, CDR3 protein, CDR3 DNA. D genes are given only for firm matches. Clone size is not always given. Where it is, it says once, few, many or a class for expanded clones.

TRBV20-1	TRBJ2-7	TRBD1	few	CSATYPGQGAYEQYF	TGCAGTGCTACTTATCCGGGACAGGGCGCCTACGAGCAGTACTTC
TRBV5-1	TRBJ1-1	TRBD1	.	CASSSGQEGQAFF	TGCGCCAGCTCATCAGGACAGGAGGGCCAGGCTTTCTTT
TRBV14	TRBJ2-2	.	.	CASSQHPNTGELFF	TGTGCCAGCAGCCAACATCCGAACACCGGGGAGCTGTTTTTT
TRBV7-2	TRBJ1-2	.	many	CASSFTGAVGYTF	TGTGCCAGCAGCTTCACCGGGGCGGTTGGCTACACCTTC
TRBV6-5	TRBJ2-2	.	many	CASRSNTGELFF	TGTGCCAGCCGCTCAAACACCGGGGAGCTGTTTTTT
TRBV11-2	TRBJ2-5	TRBD2	once	CASSFSSAGGQETQYF	TGTGCCAGCAGCTTCTCCTCCGCGGGGGGGCAAGAGACCCAGTACTTC
TRBV11-2	TRBJ2-3	.	many	CASSLTGSHRALTDTQYF	TGTGCCAGCAGCCTCACCGGGTCCCACAGGGCCCTCACAGATACGCAGTATTTT
TRBV28	TRBJ2-4	.	.	CASSYSGVAKSIQYF	TGTGCCAGCAGCTATAGCGGAGTAGCCAAAAGCATTCAGTACTTC
TRBV20-1	TRBJ2-7	TRBD2	.	CSAPRTSGAYEQYF	TGCAGTGCGCCTAGGACTAGCGGTGCCTACGAGCAGTACTTC
TRBV20-1	TRBJ1-2	.	.	CSASDTLNYGYTF	TGCAGTGCCTCGGACACTCTTAACTATGGTTACACCTTC
TRBV20-1	TRBJ2-3	.	few	CSASGVGQVATDTQYF	TGCAGTGCTAGTGGGGTCGGGCAGGTCGCAACAGATACGCAGTATTTT
TRBV5-1	TRBJ2-3	.	few	CASSLDMGTDTQYF	TGCGCCAGCAGCTTGGATATGGGCACAGATACGCAGTATTTT
TRBV27	TRBJ2-1	.	few	CASSGTAASGRYEQFF	TGTGCCAGCAGTGGCACCGCAGCCTCGGGGCGATATGAGCAGTTCTTC
TRBV30	TRBJ1-2	.	.	CAWSVPVFPGGYTF	TGTGCCTGGAGTGTACCCGTCTTTCCGGGCGGCTACACCTTC
TRBV5-1	TRBJ2-1	.	.	CASSLVGTPRFF	TGCGCCAGCAGCTTGGTAGGGACGCCTCGGTTCTTC
TRBV20-1	TRBJ1-1	.	few	CSAFQRLRSTEAFF	TGCAGTGCTTTCCAGAGACTGAGGAGCACTGAAGCTTTCTTT
TRBV12-3/TRBV12-4	TRBJ1-1	.	.	CASSLAMGLEAFF	TGTGCCAGCAGTTTAGCCATGGGACTTGAAGCTTTCTTT
TRBV7-6	TRBJ2-2	.	many	CASSSHPTGELFF	TGTGCCAGCAGCTCGCACCCCACCGGGGAGCTGTTTTTT
TRBV5-1	TRBJ1-5	TRBD1	.	CASSLGQGAAQPQHF	TGCGCCAGCAGCTTGGGGCAGGGGGCTGCTCAGCCCCAGCATTTT
TRBV6-2/TRBV6-3	TRBJ2-5	.	.	CASSSPQAGGQEQYF	TGCGCCAGCAGTTCCCCTCAGGCGGGGGGACAGGAGCAGTACTTC
TRBV6-5	TRBJ2-6	.	many	CASSYTRSGANVLTF	TGTGCCAGCAGCTATACCCGCTCTGGGGCCAACGTCCTGACTTTC
TRBV6-4	TRBJ1-6	.	few	CASSDGSYNSPLHF	TGTGCCAGCAGTGACGGGAGTTATAATTCACCCCTCCACTTT
TRBV28	TRBJ2-7	TRBD1	.	CASSSPGTGDHEQYF	TGTGCCAGCAGTTCACCCGGGACAGGGGACCACGAGCAGTACTTC
TRBV24-1	TRBJ2-3	.	.	CATSDLAADTQYF	TGTGCCACCAGTGATTTAGCGGCAGATACGCAGTATTTT
TRBV7-9	TRBJ2-4	.	many	CASSLEGGLAKNIQYF	TGTGCCAGCAGTTTAGAGGGCGGACTAGCCAAAAACATTCAGTACTTC
TRBV7-9	TRBJ1-2	.	once	CASSSSTRNYGYTF	TGTGCCAGCAGCTCCTCGACGAGGAACTATGGCTACACCTTC
TRBV29-1	TRBJ2-1	TRBD2	.	CSVAGLAGVDNEQFF	TGCAGCGTGGCTGGACTAGCGGGAGTTGACAATGAGCAGTTCTTC
TRBV5-1	TRBJ1-2	.	.	CASGLDRPNYGYTF	TGCGCCAGCGGCTTGGACAGACCTAACTATGGCTACACCTTC
TRBV3-1	TRBJ2-1	.	.	CASSPRDSIQFF	TGTGCCAGCAGTCCCCGGGACTCTATACAGTTCTTC
TRBV10-3	TRBJ1-2	TRBD1	.	CAISGETGAPYGYTF	TGTGCCATCAGTGGAGAGACAGGGGCTCCCTATGGCTACACCTTC
TRBV6-1	TRBJ2-6	.	.	CAIPRGRNAWANVLTF	TGTGCCATCCCTCGGGGGCGAAATGCTTGGGCCAACGTCCTGACTTTC
TRBV9	TRBJ2-5	TRBD2	once	CASSPPTSGGAETQYF	TGTGCCAGCAGCCCACCGACTAGCGGGGGGGCGGAGACCCAGTACTTC
TRBV7-9	TRBJ2-5	.	.	CASTELRGGLETQYF	TGTGCCAGTACCGAGTTGAGGGGGGGGTTGGAGACCCAGTACTTC
TRBV27	TRBJ2-2	.	.	CATKGGSTNTGELFF	TGTGCCACCAAGGGGGGATCGACAAACACCGGGGAGCTGTTTTTT